This passage covers 14 T cell receptor beta chains from one sample sequenced in a study of cytomegalovirus exposure and HLA in healthy donors. Primers: 60 Vbeta forward and 13 Jbeta reverse. Clones were sequenced by immunoSEQ multiplex PCR, and TCRdb holds only the in-frame ones, with some missing. The profile shows over 130,000 clones, approximately 80% of them singletons. The sequenced sample consisted of PBMCs. These receptors were collected from a man over 45 in good health and CMV-seronegative.

This clone was detected once. This chain joins TRBV19 and TRBJ2-5, with TRBD1 matching 9 bases. This CDR3 is built from 13 residues. The germline CDR1 and CDR2 sequences are LNHDA and SQIVND (reference sequence). J was trimmed by 2 bases and V by 5 bases; bases with no gene match: 0. CDR3 sequence: CASSDRGQETQYF. In DNA, the CDR3 is TGTGCCAGTAGTGACAGGGGGCAAGAGACCCAGTACTTC.

This clone was recorded a few times. The J gene is TRBJ2-3, the V gene TRBV7-9, with 14 bases identical to TRBD2. Germline trimming cut 5 bases from V and 0 bases from J; bases unmatched to any gene: 7. CDR1 and CDR2 from the germline V gene are SEHNR and FQNEAQ (reference sequence). The CDR3 is 18 residues long. CDR3 nucleotide sequence: TGTGCCAGCAGCACCAGGACTAGCGGGGGGTATAGCACAGATACGCAGTATTTT. Protein: CASSTRTSGGYSTDTQYF.

CDR3 sequence reads: CASSSNRGLNTGELFF. In DNA form, the CDR3 reads TGTGCCAGCAGCTCCAACAGGGGACTGAACACCGGGGAGCTGTTTTTT. This chain joins TRBV7-9 and TRBJ2-2, with D possibly matching TRBD1 (7 bases). Trimming took 4 bases from V and 1 from J, leaving 13 bases between them. CDR3 length: 16 amino acids. Germline V gives CDR1 SEHNR, CDR2 FQNEAQ (reference sequence). The variable domain in full, completed from reference TRBV7-9 and TRBJ2-2, reads DTGVSQNPRHKITKRGQNVTFRCDPISEHNRLYWYRQTLGQGPEFLTYFQNEAQLEKSRLLSDRFSAERPKGSFSTLEIQRTEQGDSAMYLCASSSNRGLNTGELFFGEGSRLTVL.

The rearrangement joins TRBV6-6 to TRBJ1-2; TRBD1 aligns across 8 bases. Looked up from germline, CDR1 is MNHNY and CDR2 is SVGAGI (reference sequence). This CDR3 comprises 13 residues. V trimming: 6 bases; J trimming: 3 bases; junction bases outside the gene matches: 3. The CDR3 spells CASSLTGDYGYTF. CDR3 bases: TGTGCCAGCAGCCTGACAGGGGACTATGGCTACACCTTC.

This chain joins TRBV30 and TRBJ2-3; 11 bases agree with TRBD2. V shed 0 bases and J 5 bases; nucleotides not matched to a gene: 7. Germline values: CDR1 GTSNPN, CDR2 SVGIG (reference sequence). The CDR3 loop spans 16 amino acids. The CDR3 region is CAWSVGTSGGRDTQYF. For the CDR3, the DNA is TGTGCCTGGAGTGTCGGGACTAGCGGAGGGAGAGATACGCAGTATTTT.

Notes on this clone: This sample also contains other DNA sequences that code for the same CDR3. The chain recombines TRBV5-1 with TRBJ1-2; 8 bases match TRBD1. The V and J ends lost 0 bases and 5 bases, in that order; junction bases with no gene match: 3. CDR3 length: 14 residues. The germline V gene has CDR1 SGHRS and CDR2 YFSETQ. The CDR3 DNA follows: TGCGCCAGCAGCTTGGGGGGACAGGTTTATGGCTACACCTTC. Residues: CASSLGGQVYGYTF.

CDR3 in amino acids: CSVHLNPSGEQYF. In DNA, the CDR3 is TGCAGCGTCCATCTGAACCCTTCGGGCGAGCAGTACTTC. The chain recombines TRBV29-1 with TRBJ2-7; D is undetermined. Germline V gives CDR1 SQVTM, CDR2 ANQGSEA. The CDR3 is 13 amino acids. Trimming removed 6 bases from V and 6 bases from J, with 18 bases in between.

The chain carries TRBV29-1 and TRBJ2-5; possible D gene TRBD2, 5 bases. Matching the DNA end better, TRBJ2-7 makes the J call doubtful. This CDR3 has 14 amino acids. Per germline, CDR1 SQVTM and CDR2 ANQGSEA. CDR3 loop: CSVESSGYPYEQYF. CDR3 in DNA: TGCAGCGTTGAGTCTTCGGGGTACCCCTACGAGCAGTACTTC.

The rearrangement joins TRBV7-2 to TRBJ2-7, with 10 bases aligning to TRBD2. This CDR3 is built from 15 residues. Trimming took 3 bases from V and 0 from J; bases not matched to a gene: 2. Germline-derived CDR1 and CDR2 are SGHTA and FQGNSA. The CDR3 DNA reads TGTGCCAGCAGCTTCGGACTAGCGGCCTCCTACGAGCAGTACTTC. This codes for CASSFGLAASYEQYF.

V gene TRBV5-1 combines with J gene TRBJ1-4, with 8 bases fitting TRBD1. CDR3 length: 16 amino acids. The germline gives CDR1 SGHRS, CDR2 YFSETQ. The junction had 9 bases not matched to a gene; V was cut back by 4 bases and J by 4 bases. CDR3 sequence reads: CASSPLGQGGNEKLFF. The CDR3 DNA reads TGCGCCAGCAGCCCGCTTGGACAGGGTGGTAATGAAAAACTGTTTTTT.

The J gene is TRBJ1-4, the V gene TRBV30; no clear D gene. Looked up from germline, CDR1 is GTSNPN and CDR2 is SVGIG (reference sequence). The CDR3 has 13 residues. Trimming removed 3 bases from V and 7 bases from J, with 12 bases in between. The CDR3 spells CAWRVGRSEKLFF. DNA of the CDR3: TGTGCCTGGAGGGTTGGGAGGAGTGAAAAACTGTTTTTT.

The rearrangement uses TRBV27 and TRBJ2-5; 9 bases are shared with TRBD1. Matching the DNA end better, TRBJ2-7 makes the J call doubtful. Germline assignment: CDR1 MNHEY and CDR2 SMNVEV (reference sequence). This CDR3 contains 14 residues. The chain's CDR3 is CASTRGTGPYEQYF. In DNA form, the CDR3 reads TGTGCCAGCACCCGGGGGACAGGGCCCTACGAGCAGTACTTC.

The V call is TRBV9, the J call TRBJ1-6, with TRBD1 as a possible D gene (6 bases). The CDR3 sequence is 15 residues long. CDR1 is SGDLS and CDR2 is YYNGEE in the germline V gene. Trimming stripped 3 bases from V and 6 bases from J, with 13 bases between. The CDR3 spells CASSATGHLNSPLHF. In nucleotides, the CDR3 is TGTGCCAGCAGCGCAACGGGACACCTTAATTCACCCCTCCACTTT.

This rearrangement joins TRBV5-8 to TRBJ2-3; D might be TRBD1 (5 bases). Germline V gene lookup returns CDR1 SGHTS and CDR2 YDEGEE. The CDR3 is 13 residues long. The ends were cut back, 4 bases at V and 2 bases at J, with 8 bases in the middle. CDR3 sequence: CASSQDNTDTQYF. The CDR3 nucleotides read TGTGCCAGCAGCCAGGACAACACAGATACGCAGTATTTT.